This entry describes one T cell receptor (beta chain). The target antigen is unknown. Naive CD8 cells comprised CD45RO-negative, CCR7-positively selected cells, excluding terminally differentiated effector memory CD45RA+ cells. The CDR3 is made up of 14 amino acids. Per the germline V gene, CDR1 is GTSNPN and CDR2 is SVGIG (reference sequence). Trimming left V 0 bases short and J 7 bases short, with 16 bases between. An approximately 200 ng quantity of DNA, tens of thousands of T cell genomes, went into the sorted-subset replicate PCRs. Using immunoSEQ multiplex PCR, the repertoire was profiled, and TCRdb retains in-frame clones only, with some absent. The sample shows about 550,000 clones, around 95% of them seen only once. The entry originates in a study of shared clonotypes between healthy human individuals. Whole-study findings and limits: Generation of non-shared clonotypes was less probable than generation of clonotypes shared by all four donors.

Sequencing was done on a sample of naive CD8+ T cells sorted from blood. The chain recombines TRBV30 with TRBJ2-7; possible D gene TRBD2, 5 bases. This TCR came from a woman aged 25 to 39 in good health. DNA of the CDR3: TGTGCCTGGAGTGTGAGCTCTCGATCGGGGGAGCAGTACTTC. Amino acid sequence: CAWSVSSRSGEQYF.